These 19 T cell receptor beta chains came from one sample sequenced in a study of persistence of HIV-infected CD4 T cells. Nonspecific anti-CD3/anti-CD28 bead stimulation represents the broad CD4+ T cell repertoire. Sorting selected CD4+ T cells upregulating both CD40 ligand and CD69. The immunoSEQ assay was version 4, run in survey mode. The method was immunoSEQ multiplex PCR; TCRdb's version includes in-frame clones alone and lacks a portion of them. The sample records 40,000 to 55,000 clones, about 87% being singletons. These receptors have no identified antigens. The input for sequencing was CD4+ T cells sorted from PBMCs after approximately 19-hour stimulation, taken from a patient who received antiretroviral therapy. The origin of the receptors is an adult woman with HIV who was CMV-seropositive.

This CDR3 reads CASSVSIRGHNEQFF. The CDR3, as DNA: TGTGCCAGCAGCGTTTCGATCAGGGGCCACAATGAGCAGTTCTTC. The rearrangement links TRBV9 to TRBJ2-1, with a weak D call TRBD1 (6 bases). The V gene lost 2 bases and the J gene lost 5 bases, with 14 bases spanning the gap. Germline CDR1 and CDR2: SGDLS and YYNGEE. The CDR3 spans 15 residues.

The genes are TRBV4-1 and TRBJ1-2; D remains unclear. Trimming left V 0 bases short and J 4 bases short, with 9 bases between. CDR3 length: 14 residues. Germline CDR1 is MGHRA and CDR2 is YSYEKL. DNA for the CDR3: TGCGCCAGCAGCCAAGAGAGGCAGTCCTATGGCTACACCTTC. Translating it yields CASSQERQSYGYTF.

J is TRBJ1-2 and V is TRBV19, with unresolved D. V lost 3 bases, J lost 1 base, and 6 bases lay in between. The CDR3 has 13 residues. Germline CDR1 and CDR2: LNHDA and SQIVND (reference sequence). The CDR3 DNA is TGTGCCAGTAGTATCCAGAATAACTATGGCTACACCTTC. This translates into CASSIQNNYGYTF.

For the CDR3, the DNA is TGTGCCAGCAGCCTGGACATTAACTATGGCTACACCTTC. It codes for CASSLDINYGYTF. V is TRBV12-3 or TRBV12-4 and J is TRBJ1-2; possible D gene TRBD1, 5 bases. The CDR3 runs 13 residues. V was pared by 6 bases and J by 1 base, with 9 bases between.

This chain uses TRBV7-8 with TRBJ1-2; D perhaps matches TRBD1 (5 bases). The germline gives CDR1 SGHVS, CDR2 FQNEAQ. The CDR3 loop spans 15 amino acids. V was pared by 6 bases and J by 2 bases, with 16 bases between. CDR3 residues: CASRPTSGANYGYTF. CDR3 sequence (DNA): TGTGCCAGCAGGCCAACCTCCGGGGCAAACTATGGCTACACCTTC.

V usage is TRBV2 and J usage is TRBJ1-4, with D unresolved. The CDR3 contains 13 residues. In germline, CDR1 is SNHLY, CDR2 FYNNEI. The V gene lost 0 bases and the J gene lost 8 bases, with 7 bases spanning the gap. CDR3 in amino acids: CASSEARREKLFF. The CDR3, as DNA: TGTGCCAGCAGTGAAGCCAGAAGGGAAAAACTGTTTTTT.

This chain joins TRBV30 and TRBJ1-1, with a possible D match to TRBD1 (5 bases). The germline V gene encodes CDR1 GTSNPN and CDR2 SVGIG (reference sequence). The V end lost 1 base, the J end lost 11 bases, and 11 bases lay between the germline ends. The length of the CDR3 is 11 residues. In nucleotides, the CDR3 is TGTGCCTGGAGTGGTGGGGGTTTCGCTTTCTTT. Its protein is CAWSGGGFAFF.

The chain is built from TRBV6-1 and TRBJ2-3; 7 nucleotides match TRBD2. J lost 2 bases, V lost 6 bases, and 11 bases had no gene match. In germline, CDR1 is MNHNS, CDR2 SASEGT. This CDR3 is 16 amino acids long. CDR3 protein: CASREPSGGFTDTQYF. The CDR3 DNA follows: TGTGCCAGCAGGGAACCTAGCGGAGGGTTCACAGATACGCAGTATTTT.

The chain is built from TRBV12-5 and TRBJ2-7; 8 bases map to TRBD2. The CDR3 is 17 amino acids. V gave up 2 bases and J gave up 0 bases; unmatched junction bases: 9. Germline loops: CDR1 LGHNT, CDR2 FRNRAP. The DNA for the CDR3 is TGTGCTAGTGGTTTGCTGGCCCCGGGGGGGGGCTCCTACGAGCAGTACGTC. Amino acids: CASGLLAPGGGSYEQYV.

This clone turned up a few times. The CDR3 region has the DNA TGTGCCAGCAGCCCGACAGGAGCATTCTCCTATGGCTACACCTTC. It translates to CASSPTGAFSYGYTF. The rearrangement joins TRBV3-1 (or the pseudogene TRBV3-2) to TRBJ1-2; the D gene is possibly TRBD1 (6 bases). V was cut by 4 bases and J by 4 bases, with 16 bases left in between. The CDR3 has 15 residues. Per germline, CDR1 LGHDT and CDR2 YNNKEL (reference sequence).

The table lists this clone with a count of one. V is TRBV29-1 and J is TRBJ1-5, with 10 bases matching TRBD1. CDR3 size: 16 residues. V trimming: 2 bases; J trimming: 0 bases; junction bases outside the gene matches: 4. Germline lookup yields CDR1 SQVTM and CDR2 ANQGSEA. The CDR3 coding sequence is TGCAGCGTTGAAAAAGGGACAGGGGTTAGCAATCAGCCCCAGCATTTT. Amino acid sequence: CSVEKGTGVSNQPQHF. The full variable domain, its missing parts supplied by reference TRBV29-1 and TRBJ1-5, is SAVISQKPSRDICQRGTSLTIQCQVDSQVTMMFWYRQQPGQSLTLIATANQGSEATYESGFVIDKFPISRPNLTFSTLTVSNMSPEDSSIYLCSVEKGTGVSNQPQHFGDGTRLSIL.

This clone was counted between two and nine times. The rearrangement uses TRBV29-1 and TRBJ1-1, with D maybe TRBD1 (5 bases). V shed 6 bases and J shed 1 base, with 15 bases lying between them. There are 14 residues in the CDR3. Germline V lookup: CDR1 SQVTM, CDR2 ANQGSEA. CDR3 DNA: TGCAGCGTAAGGACACGGGCGGGGAACACTGAAGCTTTCTTT. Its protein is CSVRTRAGNTEAFF.

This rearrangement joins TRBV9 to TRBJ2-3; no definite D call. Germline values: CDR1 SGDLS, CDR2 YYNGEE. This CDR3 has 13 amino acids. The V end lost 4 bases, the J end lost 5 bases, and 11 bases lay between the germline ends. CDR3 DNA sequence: TGTGCCAGCAGCCTCCCGTCGAGAGATACGCAGTATTTT. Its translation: CASSLPSRDTQYF.

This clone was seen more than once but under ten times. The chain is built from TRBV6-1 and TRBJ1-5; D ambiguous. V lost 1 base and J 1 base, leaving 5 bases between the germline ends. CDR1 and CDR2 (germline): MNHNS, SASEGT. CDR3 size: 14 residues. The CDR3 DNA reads TGTGCCAGCAGTGAAGTAGGGAGCAATCAGCCCCAGCATTTT. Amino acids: CASSEVGSNQPQHF.

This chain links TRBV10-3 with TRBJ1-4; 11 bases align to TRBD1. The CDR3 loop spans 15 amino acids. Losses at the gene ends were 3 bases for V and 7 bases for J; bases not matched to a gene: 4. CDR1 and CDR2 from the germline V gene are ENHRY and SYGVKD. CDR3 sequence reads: CAISETGTGGEKLFF. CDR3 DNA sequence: TGTGCCATCAGTGAAACCGGGACAGGGGGTGAAAAACTGTTTTTT.

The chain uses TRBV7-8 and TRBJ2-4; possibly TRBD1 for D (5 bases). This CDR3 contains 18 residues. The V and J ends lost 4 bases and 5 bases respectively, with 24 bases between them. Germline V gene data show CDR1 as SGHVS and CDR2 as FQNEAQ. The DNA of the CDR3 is TGTGCCAGCAGCTCCCTGTCCCCTGTGATAGAGACAGAAAACATTCAGTACTTC. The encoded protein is CASSSLSPVIETENIQYF.

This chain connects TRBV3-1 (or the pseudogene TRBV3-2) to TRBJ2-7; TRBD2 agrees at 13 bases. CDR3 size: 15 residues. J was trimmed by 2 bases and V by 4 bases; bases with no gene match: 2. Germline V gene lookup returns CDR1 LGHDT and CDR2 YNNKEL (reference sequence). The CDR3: CASSRTSGGAYEQYF. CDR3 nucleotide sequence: TGTGCCAGCAGCCGGACTAGCGGGGGTGCCTACGAGCAGTACTTC.

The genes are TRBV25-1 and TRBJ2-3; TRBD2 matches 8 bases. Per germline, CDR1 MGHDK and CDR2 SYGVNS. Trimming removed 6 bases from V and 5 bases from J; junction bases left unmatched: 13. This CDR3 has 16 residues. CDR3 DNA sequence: TGTGCCAGCAGCCTCGGGGGGGCCGGCCTTCAAGATACGCAGTATTTT. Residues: CASSLGGAGLQDTQYF.

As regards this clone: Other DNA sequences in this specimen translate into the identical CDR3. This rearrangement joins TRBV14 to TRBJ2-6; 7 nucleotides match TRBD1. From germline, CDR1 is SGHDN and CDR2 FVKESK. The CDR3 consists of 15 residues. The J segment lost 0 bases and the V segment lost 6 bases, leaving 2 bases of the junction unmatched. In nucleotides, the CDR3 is TGTGCCAGCAGGGGACAGAGCTCTGGGGCCAACGTCCTGACTTTC. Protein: CASRGQSSGANVLTF.